These 28 T cell receptor beta chains were all obtained from the same sample, sequenced in a study of blood T cell repertoires in COVID-19. Sequenced by immunoSEQ multiplex PCR; TCRdb stores in-frame clones only, minus some. The sample consists of roughly 250,000 clones, more than 70% of them appearing once. Sequences were obtained from peripheral blood. These receptors were collected from a woman aged 40 to 50 who had recovered from COVID-19.

The genes are TRBV20-1 and TRBJ1-1; D is unresolved. V was pared by 3 bases and J by 11 bases, with 16 bases between. The CDR3 totals 12 residues. In germline, CDR1 is DFQATT, CDR2 SNEGSKA (reference sequence). CDR3 in DNA: TGCAGTGCTAGTGAAACCACAGCTCGGGCTTTCTTT. Translating it yields CSASETTARAFF.

This clone was recorded once. The V gene is TRBV2, the J gene TRBJ2-5; 9 nucleotides match TRBD1. Germline lookup yields CDR1 SNHLY and CDR2 FYNNEI. This CDR3 has 13 residues. V trimming: 8 bases; J trimming: 9 bases; junction bases outside the gene matches: 10. The CDR3 nucleotides are TGTGCCAGCGCGACAGGGGGGCTAACGGCCCAGTACTTC. Translating gives CASATGGLTAQYF.

The chain links TRBV7-2 to TRBJ1-6; D not certain. The V end was cut by 7 bases, the J end by 1 base, with 8 bases between. CDR1 and CDR2 from the germline V gene are SGHTA and FQGNSA. The CDR3 totals 14 residues. The CDR3 loop reads CASTPLSYNSPLHF. DNA for the CDR3: TGTGCCAGCACCCCCTTGTCCTATAATTCACCCCTCCACTTT. Combining the CDR3 with reference TRBV7-2 and TRBJ1-6 gives the whole variable domain GAGVSQSPSNKVTEKGKDVELRCDPISGHTALYWYRQSLGQGLEFLIYFQGNSAPDKSGLPSDRFSAERTGGSVSTLTIQRTQQEDSAVYLCASTPLSYNSPLHFGNGTRLTVT.

The chain combines TRBV4-3 with TRBJ2-2; 11 nucleotides agree with TRBD1. J was trimmed by 6 bases and V by 1 base; bases with no gene match: 7. The CDR3 is 17 residues long. CDR1 is LGHNA and CDR2 is YSLEER in the germline V gene. The CDR3 coding sequence is TGCGCCAGCAGCCAAGGGATGGGACAGGGGGTGGCCGGGGAGCTGTTTTTT. This codes for CASSQGMGQGVAGELFF.

The V call is TRBV29-1, the J call TRBJ1-1; D remains unclear. The CDR3 length is 12 residues. Germline V gene lookup returns CDR1 SQVTM and CDR2 ANQGSEA. Trimming removed 6 bases at V and 2 bases at J, with 10 bases between. CDR3 sequence: CSVPGPNTEAFF. The CDR3 coding sequence is TGCAGCGTCCCTGGCCCCAACACTGAAGCTTTCTTT.

The gene calls are TRBV20-1 and TRBJ2-7; D not certain. The CDR3 consists of 11 residues. Germline V gene sequence: CDR1 DFQATT, CDR2 SNEGSKA (reference sequence). Trimming removed 6 bases from V and 6 bases from J, with 12 bases in between. The CDR3 bases are TGCAGTGCAGTGGGCCTGCCCGAGCAGTACTTC. Translated: CSAVGLPEQYF.

The rearrangement joins TRBV6-1 to TRBJ2-7, with 12 bases aligning to TRBD2. This CDR3 contains 17 residues. Germline CDR1 MNHNS, CDR2 SASEGT. Germline trimming cut 1 base from V and 6 bases from J; bases unmatched to any gene: 10. CDR3 region: CASSEGLAGGVIVEQYF. DNA for the CDR3: TGTGCCAGCAGTGAAGGGCTAGCGGGAGGGGTGATCGTCGAGCAGTACTTC.

V and J are TRBV10-3 and TRBJ1-1; 9 nucleotides align to TRBD1. This CDR3 comprises 13 residues. Germline V gene data show CDR1 as ENHRY and CDR2 as SYGVKD. V shed 7 bases, J shed 4 bases, and the junction held 4 bases outside the gene matches. Here the CDR3 DNA reads TGTGCCATCACCAAGACAGGGGGCACTGAAGCTTTCTTT. Protein product: CAITKTGGTEAFF.

This chain uses TRBV6-5 with TRBJ1-2, with 7 nucleotides matching TRBD1. Per the germline V gene, CDR1 is MNHEY and CDR2 is SVGAGI. Unmatched junction bases numbered 5, after V lost 7 bases and J lost 3 bases. CDR3 length: 13 amino acids. CDR3 sequence reads: CASTHDRDYGYTF. The DNA of the CDR3 is TGTGCCAGCACCCACGACAGGGACTATGGCTACACCTTC.

The chain links TRBV5-1 to TRBJ2-5, with D possibly TRBD2 on 6 matching bases. Germline V gives CDR1 SGHRS, CDR2 YFSETQ. The V gene lost 0 bases and the J gene lost 1 base, with 13 bases spanning the gap. The length of the CDR3 is 16 residues. The CDR3 protein is CASSLGGAGFQETQYF. The DNA of the CDR3 is TGCGCCAGCAGCTTGGGAGGAGCGGGTTTCCAAGAGACCCAGTACTTC.

The chain recombines TRBV15 with TRBJ1-1; D call uncertain. CDR3 length: 16 amino acids. The germline V and J ends were trimmed by 4 bases and 5 bases, with 20 bases remaining between them. Looked up from germline, CDR1 is LNHNV and CDR2 is YYDKDF (reference sequence). CDR3 sequence: CATSNRGWRAVTEAFF. CDR3 nucleotide sequence: TGTGCCACCAGCAATAGAGGTTGGCGGGCCGTGACTGAAGCTTTCTTT.

The chain couples TRBV21-1 to TRBJ2-7; TRBD1 was called by the table and not checked on the DNA. TRBV21-1 is a pseudogene locus. This CDR3 contains 12 residues. CDR3 amino acids: CARQGSSYEQYV. The CDR3 nucleotides read TGTGCCAGGCAGGGGTCCTCCTACGAGCAGTACGTC.

The rearrangement links TRBV7-8 to TRBJ1-3; D gene ambiguous. CDR1 SGHVS and CDR2 FQNEAQ come from the germline V gene. Trimming stripped 0 bases from V and 1 base from J, with 10 bases between. There are 16 residues in the CDR3. This CDR3 reads CASSLAVSPSGNTIYF. The CDR3 DNA sequence: TGTGCCAGCAGCTTAGCGGTTAGTCCATCTGGAAACACCATATATTTT.

This chain joins TRBV19 and TRBJ2-4, with D possibly being TRBD1 (6 bases). Germline V gene sequence: CDR1 LNHDA, CDR2 SQIVND (reference sequence). CDR3 length equals 15 residues. V lost 5 bases, J lost 3 bases, and 14 bases lay in between. DNA for the CDR3: TGTGCCAGTAGTGGGACACGGCTCGGCAAAAACATTCAGTACTTC. Amino acids: CASSGTRLGKNIQYF.

The chain uses TRBV19 and TRBJ1-4; maybe TRBD1 (5 bases). The CDR3 consists of 14 residues. V was trimmed by 5 bases and J by 4 bases, leaving 11 bases between them. The germline V gene encodes CDR1 LNHDA and CDR2 SQIVND (reference sequence). The CDR3 protein is CASSAGGINEKLFF. CDR3 nucleotides: TGTGCCAGTAGTGCGGGGGGGATTAATGAAAAACTGTTTTTT.

The rearrangement links TRBV27 to TRBJ2-1, with 7 positions matching TRBD2. The CDR3 totals 12 residues. The junction had 10 bases not matched to a gene; V was cut back by 8 bases and J by 12 bases. Germline V CDR1 and CDR2: MNHEY, SMNVEV (reference sequence). The CDR3 coding sequence is TGTGCCAGCGGGCTCGTGGGGGGGGTGCAGTTCTTC. It encodes CASGLVGGVQFF.

This clone was counted a single time. The V and J genes are TRBV7-2 and TRBJ2-3; 7 bases map to TRBD2. J was trimmed by 0 bases and V by 5 bases; bases with no gene match: 5. Per germline, CDR1 SGHTA and CDR2 FQGNSA. The CDR3 length is 15 residues. The CDR3 DNA reads as TGTGCCAGCAGCCTCCTAGCGGCCAGCACAGATACGCAGTATTTT. Translating gives CASSLLAASTDTQYF.

The gene calls are TRBV11-2 and TRBJ2-2; no reliable D call. The CDR3 is made up of 15 amino acids. Germline V CDR1 and CDR2: SGHAT, FQNNGV. V was clipped by 6 bases and J by 1 base, with 12 bases between them. CDR3 nucleotides: TGTGCCAGCAGGGAGATCCCCCAGAACACCGGGGAGCTGTTTTTT. Protein sequence: CASREIPQNTGELFF. Combining the CDR3 with reference TRBV11-2 and TRBJ2-2 gives the whole variable domain EAGVAQSPRYKIIEKRQSVAFWCNPISGHATLYWYQQILGQGPKLLIQFQNNGVVDDSQLPKDRFSAERLKGVDSTLKIQPAKLEDSAVYLCASREIPQNTGELFFGEGSRLTVL.

The J gene is TRBJ1-2, the V gene TRBV13; D is possibly TRBD1 (5 bases). V was pared by 4 bases and J by 5 bases, with 14 bases between. Germline-derived CDR1 and CDR2 are PRHDT and FYEKMQ (reference sequence). The CDR3 has 14 amino acids. CDR3 sequence (DNA): TGTGCCAGCAGCTCCCTGAGTGGGGGGTATGGCTACACCTTC. It specifies CASSSLSGGYGYTF.

The chain couples TRBV18 to TRBJ1-1; 7 bases map to TRBD1. Germline V lookup: CDR1 KGHSH, CDR2 LQKENI. V was pared by 6 bases and J by 7 bases, with 5 bases of the junction left unmatched. The CDR3 sequence is 12 residues long. CDR3 nucleotide sequence: TGTGCCAGCTCCCATCCAGGGGGTGAAGCTTTCTTT. Residues: CASSHPGGEAFF.

The chain recombines TRBV9 with TRBJ2-7; TRBD2 matches 7 bases. Looked up from germline, CDR1 is SGDLS and CDR2 is YYNGEE. V trimming: 2 bases; J trimming: 5 bases; junction bases outside the gene matches: 7. The CDR3 spans 14 residues. CDR3 DNA sequence: TGTGCCAGCAGCGTGGGGGGAGGGCCTAACGAGCAGTACTTC. It codes for CASSVGGGPNEQYF.

At least ten counts were recorded for this clone. V gene TRBV6-2 or TRBV6-3 combines with J gene TRBJ2-1; 8 bases fit TRBD2. This CDR3 has 15 residues. V was clipped by 2 bases and J by 7 bases; unmatched bases: 7. The V gene's germline CDR1 is MNHEY and CDR2 SVGEGT. The CDR3 sequence is CASSYQAGDVNEQFF. The CDR3 nucleotides are TGTGCCAGCAGTTACCAAGCGGGAGACGTGAATGAGCAGTTCTTC.

The chain combines TRBV6-4 with TRBJ2-7; 8 nucleotides agree with TRBD1. Losses at the gene ends were 11 bases for V and 6 bases for J; bases not matched to a gene: 12. Germline V CDR1 and CDR2: MRHNA, SNTAGT. This CDR3 is built from 13 residues. CDR3 nucleotides: TGTGCCCCCCCGGGGTCAGGGGGCTCCGAGCAGTACTTC. Protein sequence: CAPPGSGGSEQYF.

The chain carries TRBV4-1 and TRBJ2-4; 9 bases are shared with TRBD2. This CDR3 spans 17 amino acids. Per the germline V gene, CDR1 is MGHRA and CDR2 is YSYEKL. Trimming at V came to 2 bases and at J to 0 bases, leaving 5 bases not matched to a gene. CDR3: CASSQPSGALAKNIQYF. In DNA form, the CDR3 reads TGCGCCAGCAGCCAACCTAGCGGGGCCCTAGCCAAAAACATTCAGTACTTC.

V gene TRBV5-6 combines with J gene TRBJ1-6, with no clear D. This CDR3 contains 12 residues. V dropped 3 bases and J dropped 7 bases, with 5 bases sitting between them. The V gene's germline CDR1 is SGHDT and CDR2 YYEEEE. DNA of the CDR3: TGTGCCAGCAGCTGGAGCAATTCACCCCTCCACTTT. Amino acids: CASSWSNSPLHF.

The chain combines TRBV4-2 with TRBJ2-7, with D possibly matching TRBD1 (5 bases). This CDR3 has 14 residues. Germline loops: CDR1 LGHNA, CDR2 YNFKEQ. The ends were cut back, 1 base at V and 2 bases at J, with 9 bases in the middle. CDR3 in DNA: TGTGCCAGCAGCCAAGGTCCAGGGACCTACGAGCAGTACTTC. This translates into CASSQGPGTYEQYF.

V is TRBV4-2 and J is TRBJ2-5; D might be TRBD1 (6 bases). This CDR3 has 16 residues. The V end was cut by 0 bases, the J end by 2 bases, with 13 bases between. The germline CDR1 and CDR2 sequences are LGHNA and YNFKEQ. The CDR3 DNA sequence: TGTGCCAGCAGCCAAGATGGGCAGGGGCGACAAGAGACCCAGTACTTC. It is translated as CASSQDGQGRQETQYF.

This chain connects TRBV7-2 to TRBJ2-2; 10 positions match TRBD2. Germline CDR1 reads SGHTA; CDR2 reads FQGNSA. The V segment lost 0 bases and the J segment 4 bases; nucleotides outside the gene matches: 2. The CDR3 has 16 residues. The CDR3 DNA follows: TGTGCCAGCAGCTTAGCGGTAGCGGGAGGCACCGGGGAGCTGTTTTTT. Translation gives CASSLAVAGGTGELFF.